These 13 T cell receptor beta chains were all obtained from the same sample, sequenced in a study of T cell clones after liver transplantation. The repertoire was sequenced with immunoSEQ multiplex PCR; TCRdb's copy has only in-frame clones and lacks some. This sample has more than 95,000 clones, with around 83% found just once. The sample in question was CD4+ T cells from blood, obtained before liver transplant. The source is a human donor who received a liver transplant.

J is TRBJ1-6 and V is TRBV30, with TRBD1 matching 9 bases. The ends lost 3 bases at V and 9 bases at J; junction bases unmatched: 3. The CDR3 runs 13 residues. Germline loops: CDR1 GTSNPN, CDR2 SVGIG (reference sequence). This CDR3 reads CAWSNRGRSPLHF. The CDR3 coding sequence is TGTGCCTGGAGCAACAGGGGGCGTTCACCCCTCCACTTT.

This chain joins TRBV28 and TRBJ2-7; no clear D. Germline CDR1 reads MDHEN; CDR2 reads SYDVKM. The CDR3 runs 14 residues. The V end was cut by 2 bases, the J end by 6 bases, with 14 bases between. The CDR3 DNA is TGTGCCAGCAGTTTAGGATCCGTCCTCGTCGAGCAGTACTTC. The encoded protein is CASSLGSVLVEQYF.

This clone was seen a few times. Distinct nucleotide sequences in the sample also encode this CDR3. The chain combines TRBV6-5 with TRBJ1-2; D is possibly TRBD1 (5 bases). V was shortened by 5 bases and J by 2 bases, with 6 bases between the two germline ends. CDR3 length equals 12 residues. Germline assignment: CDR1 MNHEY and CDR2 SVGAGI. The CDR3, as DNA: TGTGCCAGCAGTCGGGACAACTATGGCTACACCTTC. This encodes CASSRDNYGYTF.

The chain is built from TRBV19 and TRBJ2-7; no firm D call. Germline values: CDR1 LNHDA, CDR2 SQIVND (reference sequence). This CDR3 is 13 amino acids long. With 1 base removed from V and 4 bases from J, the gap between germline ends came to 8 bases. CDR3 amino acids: CASSIGAEYEQYF. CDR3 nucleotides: TGTGCCAGTAGTATAGGGGCCGAGTACGAGCAGTACTTC.

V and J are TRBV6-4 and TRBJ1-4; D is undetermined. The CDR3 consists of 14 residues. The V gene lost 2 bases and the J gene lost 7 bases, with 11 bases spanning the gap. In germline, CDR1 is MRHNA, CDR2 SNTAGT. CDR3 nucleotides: TGTGCCAGCAGTGACATGGCCTGTAGTGAAAAACTGTTTTTT. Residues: CASSDMACSEKLFF.

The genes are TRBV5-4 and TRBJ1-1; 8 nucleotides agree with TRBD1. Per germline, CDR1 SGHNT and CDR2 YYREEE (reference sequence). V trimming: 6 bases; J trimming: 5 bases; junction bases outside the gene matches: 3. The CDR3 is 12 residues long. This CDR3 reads CASKTGGTEAFF. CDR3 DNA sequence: TGTGCCAGCAAAACAGGGGGAACTGAAGCTTTCTTT.

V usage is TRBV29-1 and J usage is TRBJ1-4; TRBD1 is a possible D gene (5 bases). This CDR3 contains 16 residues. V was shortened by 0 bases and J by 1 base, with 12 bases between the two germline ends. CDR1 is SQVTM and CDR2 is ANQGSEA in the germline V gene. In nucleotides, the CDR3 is TGCAGCGTTGAAGAGCGCAGGGTGGGAACTAATGAAAAACTGTTTTTT. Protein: CSVEERRVGTNEKLFF.

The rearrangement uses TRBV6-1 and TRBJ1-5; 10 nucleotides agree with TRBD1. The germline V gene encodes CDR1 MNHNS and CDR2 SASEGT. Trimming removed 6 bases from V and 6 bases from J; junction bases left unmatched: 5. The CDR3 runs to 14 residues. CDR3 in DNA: TGTGCCAGCAGCCCGGGACAGGGGACTCAGCCCCAGCATTTT. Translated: CASSPGQGTQPQHF.

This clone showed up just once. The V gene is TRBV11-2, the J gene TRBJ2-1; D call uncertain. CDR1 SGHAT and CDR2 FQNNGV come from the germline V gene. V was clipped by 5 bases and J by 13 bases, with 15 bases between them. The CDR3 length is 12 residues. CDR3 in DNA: TGTGCCAGCAGCCGCGAGGCAGGACGTCAGTTCTTC. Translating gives CASSREAGRQFF. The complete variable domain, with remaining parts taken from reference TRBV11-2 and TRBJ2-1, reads EAGVAQSPRYKIIEKRQSVAFWCNPISGHATLYWYQQILGQGPKLLIQFQNNGVVDDSQLPKDRFSAERLKGVDSTLKIQPAKLEDSAVYLCASSREAGRQFFGPGTRLTVL.

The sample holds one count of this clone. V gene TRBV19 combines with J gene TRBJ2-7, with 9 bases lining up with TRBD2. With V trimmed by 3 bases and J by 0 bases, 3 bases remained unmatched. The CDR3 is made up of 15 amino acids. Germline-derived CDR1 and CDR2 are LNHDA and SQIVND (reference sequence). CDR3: CASSISGSSSYEQYF. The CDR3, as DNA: TGTGCCAGTAGTATTAGCGGGAGTAGCTCCTACGAGCAGTACTTC. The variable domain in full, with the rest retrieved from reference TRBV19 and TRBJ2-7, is DGGITQSPKYLFRKEGQNVTLSCEQNLNHDAMYWYRQDPGQGLRLIYYSQIVNDFQKGDIAEGYSVSREKKESFPLTVTSAQKNPTAFYLCASSISGSSSYEQYFGPGTRLTVT.

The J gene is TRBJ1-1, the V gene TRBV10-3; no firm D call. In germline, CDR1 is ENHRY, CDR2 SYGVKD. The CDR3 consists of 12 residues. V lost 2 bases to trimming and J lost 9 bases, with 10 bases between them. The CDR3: CAISEGPSQAFF. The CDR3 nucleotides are TGTGCCATCAGTGAGGGCCCAAGCCAAGCTTTCTTT.

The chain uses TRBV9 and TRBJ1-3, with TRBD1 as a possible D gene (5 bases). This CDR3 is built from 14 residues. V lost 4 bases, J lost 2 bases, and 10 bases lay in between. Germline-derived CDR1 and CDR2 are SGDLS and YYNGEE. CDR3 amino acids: CASSSGTAGNTIYF. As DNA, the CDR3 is TGTGCCAGCAGCTCTGGGACGGCTGGAAACACCATATATTTT.

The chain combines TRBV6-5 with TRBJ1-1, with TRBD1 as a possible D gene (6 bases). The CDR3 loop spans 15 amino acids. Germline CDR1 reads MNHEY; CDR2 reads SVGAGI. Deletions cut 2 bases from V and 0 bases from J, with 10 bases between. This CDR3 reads CASSYQQGVNTEAFF. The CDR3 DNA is TGTGCCAGCAGTTACCAACAGGGAGTGAACACTGAAGCTTTCTTT.